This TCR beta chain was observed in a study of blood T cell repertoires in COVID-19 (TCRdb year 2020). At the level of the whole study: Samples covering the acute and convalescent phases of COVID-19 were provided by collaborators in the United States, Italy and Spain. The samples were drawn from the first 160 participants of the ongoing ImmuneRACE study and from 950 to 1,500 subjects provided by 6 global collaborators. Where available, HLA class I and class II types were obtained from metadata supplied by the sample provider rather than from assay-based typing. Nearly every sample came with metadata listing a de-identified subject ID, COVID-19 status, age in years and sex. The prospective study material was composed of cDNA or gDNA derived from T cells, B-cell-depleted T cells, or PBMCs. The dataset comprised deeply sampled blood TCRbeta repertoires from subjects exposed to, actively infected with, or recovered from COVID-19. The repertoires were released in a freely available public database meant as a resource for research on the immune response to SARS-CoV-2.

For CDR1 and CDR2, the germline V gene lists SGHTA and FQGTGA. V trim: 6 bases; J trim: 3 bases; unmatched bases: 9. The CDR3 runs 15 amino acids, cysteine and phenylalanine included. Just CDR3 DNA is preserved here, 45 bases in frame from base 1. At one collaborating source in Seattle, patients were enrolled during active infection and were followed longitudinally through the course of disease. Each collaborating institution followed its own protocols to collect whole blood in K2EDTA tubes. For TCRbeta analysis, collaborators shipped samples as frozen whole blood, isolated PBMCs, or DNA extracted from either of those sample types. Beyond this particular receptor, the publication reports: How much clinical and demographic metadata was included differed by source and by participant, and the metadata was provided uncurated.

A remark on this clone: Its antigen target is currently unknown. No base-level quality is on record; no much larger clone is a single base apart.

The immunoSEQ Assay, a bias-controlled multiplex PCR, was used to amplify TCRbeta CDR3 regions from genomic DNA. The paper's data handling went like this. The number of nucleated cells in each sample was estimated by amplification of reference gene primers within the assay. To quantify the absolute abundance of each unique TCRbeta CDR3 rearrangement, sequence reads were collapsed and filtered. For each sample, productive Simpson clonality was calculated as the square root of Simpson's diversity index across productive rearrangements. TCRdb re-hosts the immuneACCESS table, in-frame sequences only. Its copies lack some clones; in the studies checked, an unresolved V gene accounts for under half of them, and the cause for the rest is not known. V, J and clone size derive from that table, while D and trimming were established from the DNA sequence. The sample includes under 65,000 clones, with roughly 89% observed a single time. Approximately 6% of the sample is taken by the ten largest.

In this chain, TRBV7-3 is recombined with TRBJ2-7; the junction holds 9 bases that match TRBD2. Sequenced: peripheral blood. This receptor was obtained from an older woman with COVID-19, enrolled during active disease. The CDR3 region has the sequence CASSPTSGGVYEQYF. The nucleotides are TGTGCCAGCAGTCCGACTAGCGGAGGGGTCTACGAGCAGTACTTC.